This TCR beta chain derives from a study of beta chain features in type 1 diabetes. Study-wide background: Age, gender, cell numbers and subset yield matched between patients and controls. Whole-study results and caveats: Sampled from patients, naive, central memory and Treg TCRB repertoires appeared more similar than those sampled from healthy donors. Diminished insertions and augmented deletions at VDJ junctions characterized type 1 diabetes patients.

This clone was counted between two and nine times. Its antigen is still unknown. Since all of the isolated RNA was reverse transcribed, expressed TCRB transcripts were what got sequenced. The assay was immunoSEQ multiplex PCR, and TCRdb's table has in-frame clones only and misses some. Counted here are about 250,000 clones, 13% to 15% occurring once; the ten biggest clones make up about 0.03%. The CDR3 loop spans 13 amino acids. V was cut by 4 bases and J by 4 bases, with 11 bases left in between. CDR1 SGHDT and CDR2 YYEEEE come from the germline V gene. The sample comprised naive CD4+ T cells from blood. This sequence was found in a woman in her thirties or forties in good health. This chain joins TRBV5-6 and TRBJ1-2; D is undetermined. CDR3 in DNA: TGTGCCAGCAGCGCCGTGGGGAGCTATGGCTACACCTTC. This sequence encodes CASSAVGSYGYTF.